The 22 T cell receptor beta chains presented below share a single source sample, sequenced in a study of blood T cell repertoires in COVID-19. Profiling relied on immunoSEQ multiplex PCR, and the TCRdb table lists in-frame clones only, not all of them. The sample has around 80,000 clones, nearly 85% seen once. Sequencing used peripheral blood. These receptors came from a woman aged 80 or older with acute or convalescent COVID-19.

This clone was seen more than once but under ten times. The V and J genes are TRBV4-3 and TRBJ2-1, with TRBD2 matching 16 bases. V shed 0 bases and J 5 bases; nucleotides not matched to a gene: 4. From germline, CDR1 is LGHNA and CDR2 YSLEER. The CDR3 sequence is 18 residues long. The CDR3, as DNA: TGCGCCAGCAGCCAAGAGGGGACTAGCGGGAGGGCCGACAATGAGCAGTTCTTC. Protein: CASSQEGTSGRADNEQFF.

The chain recombines TRBV19 with TRBJ2-1, with 8 bases identical to TRBD2. Trimming cost V 4 bases and J 4 bases; bases outside gene matches: 3. The V gene's germline CDR1 is LNHDA and CDR2 SQIVND (reference sequence). The CDR3 extends over 14 amino acids. The CDR3 spells CASSNSGKYNEQFF. CDR3 nucleotides: TGTGCCAGTAGTAATAGCGGGAAATACAATGAGCAGTTCTTC.

The V gene is TRBV6-1, the J gene TRBJ2-7, with 12 bases matching TRBD1. The CDR3 has 18 residues. Germline-derived CDR1 and CDR2 are MNHNS and SASEGT. J lost 7 bases, V lost 1 base, and 14 bases had no gene match. The CDR3 sequence: CASSEGWEPGQGAREQYF. DNA of the CDR3: TGTGCCAGCAGTGAAGGATGGGAACCGGGACAGGGGGCGCGAGAGCAGTACTTC.

The chain couples TRBV7-6 to TRBJ2-2, with D perhaps TRBD1 (6 bases). Trimming took 5 bases from V and 2 from J, leaving 12 bases between them. From germline, CDR1 is SGHVS and CDR2 FNYEAQ. The CDR3 runs 15 residues. The CDR3 region is CASSPRDTNTGELFF. In DNA, the CDR3 is TGTGCCAGCAGCCCAAGGGACACCAACACCGGGGAGCTGTTTTTT.

CDR3 in DNA: TGTGCCAGCAGCCTCGACAGGGGGGCCGCTAATGAAAAACTGTTTTTT. Its translation is CASSLDRGAANEKLFF. V and J are TRBV28 and TRBJ1-4, with 9 bases that match TRBD1. V lost 6 bases to trimming and J lost 3 bases; unmatched junction nucleotides: 8. CDR3 length: 16 residues. The germline CDR1 and CDR2 sequences are MDHEN and SYDVKM.

This chain connects TRBV5-1 to TRBJ1-4; 7 nucleotides agree with TRBD1. Looked up from germline, CDR1 is SGHRS and CDR2 is YFSETQ. The V gene end was trimmed by 3 bases and the J gene end by 4 bases; junction bases not matched to a gene: 6. The CDR3 is made up of 15 amino acids. In DNA, the CDR3 is TGCGCCAGCAGCTCGCGGACAGGAATTAATGAAAAACTGTTTTTT. This codes for CASSSRTGINEKLFF.

The sample holds a few counts of this clone. The chain links TRBV5-4 to TRBJ1-5, with 8 bases matching TRBD1. This CDR3 is 14 amino acids long. Trimming removed 4 bases from V and 4 bases from J; junction bases left unmatched: 4. Germline V gene lookup returns CDR1 SGHNT and CDR2 YYREEE (reference sequence). This CDR3 reads CASSLDRGNQPQHF. The CDR3 nucleotides read TGTGCCAGCAGCCTCGACAGGGGTAATCAGCCCCAGCATTTT.

The chain carries TRBV7-8 and TRBJ2-1, with D possibly TRBD2 on 6 matching bases. Trimming cost V 5 bases and J 9 bases, with 20 bases left between them. The germline V gene encodes CDR1 SGHVS and CDR2 FQNEAQ. The CDR3 covers 15 residues. CDR3 sequence reads: CASSRGASEASEQFF. The CDR3 DNA follows: TGTGCCAGCAGCCGAGGGGCTAGCGAGGCGAGTGAGCAGTTCTTC. Full variable domain (missing parts from reference TRBV7-8 and TRBJ2-1): GAGVSQSPRYKVAKRGQDVALRCDPISGHVSLFWYQQALGQGPEFLTYFQNEAQLDKSGLPSDRFFAERPEGSVSTLKIQRTQQEDSAVYLCASSRGASEASEQFFGPGTRLTVL.

V is TRBV28 and J is TRBJ1-2; 7 bases fit TRBD1. The CDR3 extends over 14 amino acids. CDR1 MDHEN and CDR2 SYDVKM come from the germline V gene. V was pared by 6 bases and J by 2 bases, with 6 bases of the junction left unmatched. In DNA form, the CDR3 reads TGTGCCAGCAGAACGACAGGGTTCAACTATGGCTACACCTTC. Its protein is CASRTTGFNYGYTF.

The chain employs TRBV28 and TRBJ1-2; TRBD1 aligns across 9 bases. This CDR3 comprises 13 residues. The J segment lost 7 bases and the V segment lost 5 bases, leaving 5 bases of the junction unmatched. Per the germline V gene, CDR1 is MDHEN and CDR2 is SYDVKM. The CDR3, as DNA: TGTGCCAGCAGTGCCGCGGACAGGGGTGGCTACACCTTC. It is translated as CASSAADRGGYTF.

This clone came up a few times. The genes are TRBV4-1 and TRBJ2-3, with TRBD1 identical over 8 bases. Germline V gene data show CDR1 as MGHRA and CDR2 as YSYEKL. V shed 5 bases and J 1 base; nucleotides not matched to a gene: 5. The CDR3 has 15 amino acids. CDR3 in amino acids: CASSIEDRGTDTQYF. The CDR3 nucleotides are TGCGCCAGCAGCATAGAGGACAGGGGCACAGATACGCAGTATTTT.

This clone appeared a few times. CDR3 DNA: TGTGCCAGCAGCGGGGGACTAGCGGGACCCACAGATACGCAGTATTTT. It yields the protein CASSGGLAGPTDTQYF. The chain is built from TRBV7-9 and TRBJ2-3, with 13 bases matching TRBD2. Germline CDR1 reads SEHNR; CDR2 reads FQNEAQ (reference sequence). This CDR3 region has 16 residues. V shed 5 bases, J shed 2 bases, and the junction held 4 bases outside the gene matches.

The CDR3 DNA reads TGTGCCAGCAGCTGGGACAGCTCCAATTCACCCCTCCACTTT. Translated: CASSWDSSNSPLHF. The chain joins TRBV7-8 to TRBJ1-6; 7 nucleotides line up with TRBD1. CDR1 is SGHVS and CDR2 is FQNEAQ in the germline V gene. After removal of 4 bases from V and 7 bases from J, the junction contained 4 bases not matched to a gene. The CDR3 covers 14 residues.

J is TRBJ1-6 and V is TRBV9, with unresolved D. The CDR3 is made up of 19 amino acids. From germline, CDR1 is SGDLS and CDR2 YYNGEE. V was shortened by 0 bases and J by 7 bases, with 23 bases between the two germline ends. The CDR3 region has the DNA TGTGCCAGCAGCGTAGAGGTCCGTGGCGGAAGGGAGAGGAATTCACCCCTCCACTTT. Translated: CASSVEVRGGRERNSPLHF.

The V call is TRBV12-3 or TRBV12-4, the J call TRBJ1-4, with D unclear. V was shortened by 6 bases and J by 9 bases, with 14 bases between the two germline ends. CDR3 size: 13 residues. The CDR3 reads CASRTRDGKKLFF. For the CDR3, the DNA is TGTGCCAGCAGGACGAGGGATGGGAAAAAACTGTTTTTT.

J is TRBJ2-1 and V is TRBV19; 8 bases are a match to TRBD2. CDR1 and CDR2 (germline): LNHDA, SQIVND (reference sequence). The trim removed 5 bases at V and 7 bases at J, leaving 7 bases unmatched. CDR3 size: 14 residues. Here the CDR3 reads CASSSGSGTNEQFF. The CDR3 nucleotides are TGTGCCAGTAGTTCTGGTAGCGGGACGAATGAGCAGTTCTTC.

V and J are TRBV3-1 (or the pseudogene TRBV3-2) and TRBJ1-1; no firm D call. Between the trimmed V and J ends, which lost 0 bases and 11 bases, there was a span of 16 bases. Germline assignment: CDR1 LGHDT and CDR2 YNNKEL (reference sequence). The CDR3 consists of 14 residues. The CDR3 here is CASSQDLGGLDAFF. CDR3 DNA: TGTGCCAGCAGCCAAGATCTGGGAGGGTTGGATGCTTTCTTT.

J is TRBJ2-1 and V is TRBV7-9; 8 bases are shared with TRBD2. Germline values: CDR1 SEHNR, CDR2 FQNEAQ (reference sequence). CDR3 length: 17 amino acids. V lost 4 bases, J lost 1 base, and 9 bases stayed unmatched. The chain's CDR3 is CASSSVAGRVSYNEQFF. The CDR3 DNA follows: TGTGCCAGCAGCTCAGTAGCGGGGAGGGTATCCTACAATGAGCAGTTCTTC.

The V gene is TRBV11-2, the J gene TRBJ2-2, with a tentative D call TRBD1 (6 bases). Trimming removed 5 bases from V and 4 bases from J, with 11 bases in between. Germline V CDR1 and CDR2: SGHAT, FQNNGV. The CDR3 runs 14 residues. The DNA of the CDR3 is TGTGCCAGCAGCCGAACAGGGACCACCGGGGAGCTGTTTTTT. This codes for CASSRTGTTGELFF.

The chain links TRBV19 to TRBJ2-1, with 8 bases matching TRBD1. V shed 1 base, J shed 12 bases, and the junction held 5 bases outside the gene matches. Germline V CDR1 and CDR2: LNHDA, SQIVND (reference sequence). The CDR3 is 13 amino acids. DNA of the CDR3: TGTGCCAGTAGTATAGCCGACAGGGGAGGGCAGTTCTTC. This translates into CASSIADRGGQFF. The full variable domain, in which reference TRBV19 and TRBJ2-1 provide the parts outside the CDR3, is DGGITQSPKYLFRKEGQNVTLSCEQNLNHDAMYWYRQDPGQGLRLIYYSQIVNDFQKGDIAEGYSVSREKKESFPLTVTSAQKNPTAFYLCASSIADRGGQFFGPGTRLTVL.

This clone has more than one count but fewer than ten. J is TRBJ1-2 and V is TRBV19; weak D call: TRBD1 (6 bases). Germline-derived CDR1 and CDR2 are LNHDA and SQIVND (reference sequence). The CDR3 covers 14 residues. Trimming took off 6 bases at V and 3 bases at J, with 14 bases between the two ends. The CDR3 DNA follows: TGTGCCAGTAGGGCGACAGGAGCTTACTATGGCTACACCTTC. It is translated as CASRATGAYYGYTF.

The chain joins TRBV11-3 to TRBJ2-6; D ambiguous. The length of the CDR3 is 14 residues. The germline V gene encodes CDR1 SGHNT and CDR2 YENEEA. V lost 2 bases and J 2 bases, leaving 4 bases between the germline ends. CDR3 residues: CASSLTPGANVLTF. As DNA, the CDR3 is TGTGCCAGCAGCTTAACTCCTGGGGCCAACGTCCTGACTTTC.